The 4 T cell receptor beta chains below were found in one sample sequenced in a study of cytomegalovirus exposure and HLA in healthy donors. The PCR used 60 Vbeta and 13 Jbeta primers. Clones were read by immunoSEQ multiplex PCR, and TCRdb kept only the in-frame ones, dropping some. The sample lists around 64,000 clones; about 61% were seen once. The sample consisted of PBMCs. All receptors derive from a woman in her forties or fifties in good health and CMV-seronegative.

The chain uses TRBV2 and TRBJ2-1; 7 bases match TRBD2. The CDR3 contains 13 residues. From germline, CDR1 is SNHLY and CDR2 FYNNEI. The ends lost 7 bases at V and 7 bases at J; junction bases unmatched: 7. Here the CDR3 DNA reads TGTGCCAGCAAACGACTAGCCCAAAATGAGCAGTTCTTC. Translated: CASKRLAQNEQFF.

J is TRBJ2-7 and V is TRBV7-8; D perhaps matches TRBD2 (5 bases). The V gene's germline CDR1 is SGHVS and CDR2 FQNEAQ. V shed 0 bases and J shed 4 bases, with 13 bases lying between them. This CDR3 has 15 amino acids. CDR3 nucleotide sequence: TGTGCCAGCAGCTTAGCTTCCTCGGGGATGTACGAGCAGTACTTC. It encodes CASSLASSGMYEQYF.

The V and J genes are TRBV7-3 and TRBJ2-1; 9 positions agree with TRBD2. The V segment lost 4 bases and the J segment 4 bases; nucleotides outside the gene matches: 8. Germline V gene lookup returns CDR1 SGHTA and CDR2 FQGTGA. This CDR3 contains 16 residues. The CDR3 DNA sequence: TGTGCCAGCAGCTGGTCTACAGCGGGAGGTTACAATGAGCAGTTCTTC. Residues: CASSWSTAGGYNEQFF. The entire variable domain, with the rest obtained from reference TRBV7-3 and TRBJ2-1, is as follows: GAGVSQTPSNKVTEKGKYVELRCDPISGHTALYWYRQSLGQGPEFLIYFQGTGAADDSGLPNDRFFAVRPEGSVSTLKIQRTERGDSAVYLCASSWSTAGGYNEQFFGPGTRLTVL.

To note about this clone: A read error may account for a junction end that differs from germline. CDR3 sequence reads: CASSLEGAGSHEQYF. Here the CDR3 DNA reads TGTGCCAGCAGTTTGGAGGGGGCGGGCTCCCACGAGCAGTACTTC. This sequence joins TRBV28 and TRBJ2-7; D may be TRBD1 (7 bases). CDR1 is MDHEN, CDR2 SYDVKM, per germline. This CDR3 is 15 amino acids long.